A single sample is the source of the 9 T cell receptor beta chains below, sequenced in a study of blood T cell repertoires in COVID-19. Some clones are missing from TCRdb's copy, which holds only in-frame ones; the method was immunoSEQ multiplex PCR. The sample shows fewer than 350,000 clones, 85% to 90% of them seen only once. Sequences were obtained from PBMCs or T cells enriched from blood (not recorded which). These receptor sequences come from a woman aged 60-75 years in a cohort exposed to, infected with or recovered from COVID-19 (not recorded which).

The J gene is TRBJ1-3, the V gene TRBV28, with D possibly matching TRBD1 (5 bases). Trimming stripped 4 bases from V and 3 bases from J, with 10 bases between. The CDR3 extends over 14 amino acids. Germline-derived CDR1 and CDR2 are MDHEN and SYDVKM. In DNA form, the CDR3 reads TGTGCCAGCAGTTCCCAGGGTGGTGGAAACACCATATATTTT. Its translation: CASSSQGGGNTIYF.

This rearrangement joins TRBV24-1 to TRBJ1-2; D might be TRBD1 (5 bases). V was cut by 3 bases and J by 7 bases, with 14 bases left in between. Germline V gene sequence: CDR1 KGHDR, CDR2 SFDVKD. The CDR3 contains 14 residues. CDR3 DNA: TGTGCCACCAGTGATAGCCCCAGGGTTGGTGGCTACACCTTC. It translates to CATSDSPRVGGYTF.

This clone was observed a few times. The genes are TRBV6-2 or TRBV6-3 and TRBJ2-1; 8 nucleotides match TRBD2. V lost 5 bases to trimming and J lost 4 bases; unmatched junction nucleotides: 19. Per germline, CDR1 MNHEY and CDR2 SVGEGT. This CDR3 spans 19 amino acids. The CDR3 is CASSHEIGSGRGLYNEQFF. CDR3 DNA sequence: TGTGCCAGCAGTCACGAGATTGGATCCGGGAGGGGGTTATACAATGAGCAGTTCTTC.

The chain joins TRBV28 to TRBJ1-5; weak D call: TRBD1 (5 bases). CDR1 and CDR2 (germline): MDHEN, SYDVKM. Trimming took 2 bases from V and 3 from J, leaving 11 bases between them. CDR3 length equals 15 residues. CDR3 in DNA: TGTGCCAGCAGTTTAGGGGGGGGAAACAATCAGCCCCAGCATTTT. This encodes CASSLGGGNNQPQHF. Together with reference TRBV28 and TRBJ1-5, the CDR3 gives the full variable domain: DVKVTQSSRYLVKRTGEKVFLECVQDMDHENMFWYRQDPGLGLRLIYFSYDVKMKEKGDIPEGYSVSREKKERFSLILESASTNQTSMYLCASSLGGGNNQPQHFGDGTRLSIL.

V gene TRBV2 combines with J gene TRBJ2-1; 11 positions agree with TRBD2. This CDR3 spans 13 amino acids. CDR1 and CDR2 (germline): SNHLY, FYNNEI. This CDR3 reads CGAGTSGYNEQFF. CDR3 bases: TGTGGGGCGGGGACTAGCGGTTACAATGAGCAGTTCTTC.

The chain recombines TRBV4-1 with TRBJ1-2; 9 bases map to TRBD1. Germline trimming cut 1 base from V and 3 bases from J; bases unmatched to any gene: 0. The CDR3 totals 14 residues. Germline assignment: CDR1 MGHRA and CDR2 YSYEKL. CDR3 DNA sequence: TGCGCCAGCAGCCAAGGGGACAGGGACTATGGCTACACCTTC. It is translated as CASSQGDRDYGYTF.

This clone has only one observation. The V call is TRBV9, the J call TRBJ1-2, with 7 bases lining up with TRBD1. J was trimmed by 1 base and V by 4 bases; bases with no gene match: 4. CDR1 is SGDLS and CDR2 is YYNGEE in the germline V gene. This CDR3 contains 14 residues. CDR3 DNA: TGTGCCAGCAGCCCCCGACAGGGTAACTATGGCTACACCTTC. Its protein product is CASSPRQGNYGYTF.

This chain connects TRBV5-1 to TRBJ1-3; D not resolved. The CDR3 is 15 amino acids. Germline V CDR1 and CDR2: SGHRS, YFSETQ. V was shortened by 2 bases and J by 0 bases, with 9 bases between the two germline ends. The CDR3 is CASSFDGSSGNTIYF. DNA of the CDR3: TGCGCCAGCAGCTTCGACGGGAGCTCTGGAAACACCATATATTTT. The whole variable domain, remainder taken from reference TRBV5-1 and TRBJ1-3, is KAGVTQTPRYLIKTRGQQVTLSCSPISGHRSVSWYQQTPGQGLQFLFEYFSETQRNKGNFPGRFSGRQFSNSRSEMNVSTLELGDSALYLCASSFDGSSGNTIYFGEGSWLTVV.

V gene TRBV2 combines with J gene TRBJ2-1; D is unresolved. CDR3 length: 14 amino acids. Germline V gives CDR1 SNHLY, CDR2 FYNNEI. The V and J ends lost 6 bases and 6 bases respectively, with 15 bases between them. CDR3 amino acids: CASSPTQASNEQFF. The CDR3 region has the DNA TGTGCCAGCAGCCCCACCCAGGCTTCCAATGAGCAGTTCTTC.